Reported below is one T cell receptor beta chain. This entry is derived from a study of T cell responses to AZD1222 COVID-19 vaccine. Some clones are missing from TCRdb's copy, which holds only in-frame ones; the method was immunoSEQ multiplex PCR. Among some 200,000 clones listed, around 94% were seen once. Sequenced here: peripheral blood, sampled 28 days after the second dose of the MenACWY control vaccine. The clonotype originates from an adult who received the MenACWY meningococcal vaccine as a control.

CDR3 sequence: CASSYDKGTEAFF. CDR3 bases: TGTGCCAGCAGTTACGACAAGGGCACTGAAGCTTTCTTT. This chain connects TRBV6-5 to TRBJ1-1; D is uncertain. CDR3 length: 13 amino acids. Germline lookup yields CDR1 MNHEY and CDR2 SVGAGI. V was shortened by 2 bases and J by 4 bases, with 8 bases between the two germline ends.